This entry lists 23 T cell receptor beta chains sequenced from one sample in a study of beta chain features in type 1 diabetes. General study results and limits: Researchers report that Type 1 diabetes patients had moderately but significantly shorter TCRB CDR3s across all four CD4+ subsets.

These receptors lack a known antigen. The isolated RNA, all of it, was reverse transcribed, so expressed TCRB transcripts were what got sequenced. Assay used: immunoSEQ multiplex PCR; TCRdb lists only in-frame clones, some missing. This repertoire shows some 110,000 clones, less than 20% found once; its top ten account for roughly 2.5%. Sequencing was done on a sample of central memory CD4+ T cells from blood. These receptors originate from a man aged 25 to 40 with type 1 diabetes.

The gene calls are TRBV7-9 and TRBJ1-6; 8 bases align to TRBD1. The CDR3 totals 14 residues. The ends lost 7 bases at V and 7 bases at J; junction bases unmatched: 6. The germline gives CDR1 SEHNR, CDR2 FQNEAQ (reference sequence). CDR3: CASTMGQENSPLHF. CDR3 DNA sequence: TGTGCCAGCACCATGGGACAGGAGAATTCACCCCTCCACTTT.

The CDR3 here is CASFAGDRVRYEQYF. The CDR3 region has the DNA TGTGCCAGCTTCGCGGGCGACAGGGTAAGGTACGAGCAGTACTTC. The chain carries TRBV28 and TRBJ2-7; 7 bases fit TRBD1. CDR3 size: 15 residues. After removal of 8 bases from V and 4 bases from J, the junction contained 14 bases not matched to a gene. CDR1 and CDR2 (germline): MDHEN, SYDVKM.

This chain uses TRBV7-9 with TRBJ2-3; 8 bases are a match to TRBD2. Germline V gene data show CDR1 as SEHNR and CDR2 as FQNEAQ (reference sequence). J was trimmed by 0 bases and V by 4 bases; bases with no gene match: 6. The CDR3 runs to 16 residues. Here the CDR3 reads CASSSGASGSTDTQYF. The DNA for the CDR3 is TGTGCCAGCAGCTCGGGGGCTAGCGGGAGCACAGATACGCAGTATTTT. The whole variable domain, filled in from reference TRBV7-9 and TRBJ2-3, reads DTGVSQNPRHKITKRGQNVTFRCDPISEHNRLYWYRQTLGQGPEFLTYFQNEAQLEKSRLLSDRFSAERPKGSFSTLEIQRTEQGDSAMYLCASSSGASGSTDTQYFGPGTRLTVL.

Only a few counts were recorded for this clone. This sequence joins TRBV7-9 and TRBJ1-2; TRBD1 matches 9 bases. This CDR3 is built from 12 residues. The germline V gene has CDR1 SEHNR and CDR2 FQNEAQ (reference sequence). J lost 7 bases, V lost 5 bases, and 2 bases had no gene match. The CDR3 is CASSQTGGGYTF. Here the CDR3 DNA reads TGTGCCAGCAGCCAGACAGGGGGTGGCTACACCTTC.

The V and J genes are TRBV9 and TRBJ1-6, with D possibly matching TRBD1 (6 bases). The ends were cut back, 4 bases at V and 6 bases at J, with 14 bases in the middle. The CDR3 totals 15 residues. Germline loops: CDR1 SGDLS, CDR2 YYNGEE. CDR3 in amino acids: CASSNGQSLNSPLHF. CDR3 in DNA: TGTGCCAGCAGCAATGGACAGTCTCTTAATTCACCCCTCCACTTT.

The CDR3 loop reads CASRRTGETDTQYF. The CDR3 DNA reads TGCGCCAGCAGAAGGACAGGGGAAACAGATACGCAGTATTTT. This chain links TRBV5-1 with TRBJ2-3; TRBD1 matches 9 bases. V gave up 5 bases and J gave up 3 bases; unmatched junction bases: 4. The germline V gene has CDR1 SGHRS and CDR2 YFSETQ. The CDR3 runs to 14 residues.

This chain links TRBV5-1 with TRBJ2-2, with 11 positions matching TRBD2. Germline CDR1 SGHRS, CDR2 YFSETQ. V trimming: 4 bases; J trimming: 6 bases; junction bases outside the gene matches: 5. The CDR3 has 15 amino acids. The CDR3 sequence is CASSPTSGIPGELFF. CDR3 nucleotide sequence: TGCGCCAGCAGCCCGACTAGCGGGATTCCCGGGGAGCTGTTTTTT.

The chain combines TRBV11-3 with TRBJ2-1; D perhaps matches TRBD2 (6 bases). V shed 2 bases and J shed 10 bases, with 15 bases lying between them. CDR3 length: 14 residues. In germline, CDR1 is SGHNT, CDR2 YENEEA. This CDR3 is CASSLSLAGSEQFF. CDR3 nucleotide sequence: TGTGCCAGCAGCTTAAGCTTGGCGGGAAGCGAGCAGTTCTTC.

The V call is TRBV4-1, the J call TRBJ1-2; the D is unclear. Deletions cut 1 base from V and 1 base from J, with 10 bases between. Per the germline V gene, CDR1 is MGHRA and CDR2 is YSYEKL. This CDR3 contains 15 residues. The CDR3 here is CASSQVGRYNYGYTF. CDR3 bases: TGCGCCAGCAGCCAAGTTGGCAGATATAACTATGGCTACACCTTC.

This clone occurred a few times. The V gene is TRBV29-1, the J gene TRBJ1-2, with no clear D. Trimming stripped 3 bases from V and 5 bases from J, with 10 bases between. From germline, CDR1 is SQVTM and CDR2 ANQGSEA. This CDR3 spans 12 amino acids. Written as DNA, the CDR3 is TGCAGCGTTGATCGACTATTTTATGGCTACACCTTC. Its protein is CSVDRLFYGYTF.

This clone was counted ten times or more. The J gene is TRBJ2-5, the V gene TRBV18; no clear D gene. Germline-derived CDR1 and CDR2 are KGHSH and LQKENI. Deletions cut 8 bases from V and 2 bases from J, with 18 bases between. This CDR3 is 15 amino acids long. The CDR3 bases are TGTGCCAGCGCTAGGAATAGCCAGTCGCAAGAGACCCAGTACTTC. Protein sequence: CASARNSQSQETQYF.

This clone has only a few counts. The chain links TRBV30 to TRBJ1-4; 8 nucleotides line up with TRBD1. CDR3 length: 12 amino acids. The germline gives CDR1 GTSNPN, CDR2 SVGIG (reference sequence). The CDR3 DNA sequence: TGTGCTCTTGACAGGGGAGGGGAAAAACTGTTTTTT. Protein sequence: CALDRGGEKLFF.

The V and J genes are TRBV15 and TRBJ1-1; D call uncertain. The germline gives CDR1 LNHNV, CDR2 YYDKDF (reference sequence). The CDR3 is 14 amino acids. Trimming removed 0 bases at V and 4 bases at J, with 9 bases between. The CDR3 region has the DNA TGTGCCACCAGCAGAGACCGAGCTAGCACTGAAGCTTTCTTT. Protein: CATSRDRASTEAFF.

The gene calls are TRBV5-6 and TRBJ2-3; D unresolved. Germline V gene lookup returns CDR1 SGHDT and CDR2 YYEEEE. The CDR3 consists of 13 residues. The V and J ends lost 5 bases and 1 base respectively, with 8 bases between them. This chain's CDR3 is CASRVPGTDTQYF. The DNA of the CDR3 is TGTGCCAGCAGGGTTCCAGGCACAGATACGCAGTATTTT.

V usage is TRBV2 and J usage is TRBJ1-1; D ambiguous. V was shortened by 9 bases and J by 0 bases, with 14 bases between the two germline ends. Germline V gene lookup returns CDR1 SNHLY and CDR2 FYNNEI. This CDR3 has 14 residues. DNA of the CDR3: TGTGCCAGTGGCGTCGGGAGGATGAACACTGAAGCTTTCTTT. Translation gives CASGVGRMNTEAFF.

The chain is built from TRBV9 and TRBJ2-6; 7 nucleotides align to TRBD1. The CDR3 spans 21 residues. CDR1 is SGDLS, CDR2 YYNGEE, per germline. The junction had 18 bases not matched to a gene; V was cut back by 0 bases and J by 3 bases. The CDR3 protein is CASSVAVGETGVVLGANVLTF. The CDR3 DNA is TGTGCCAGCAGCGTAGCTGTTGGGGAAACAGGGGTGGTTCTTGGGGCCAACGTCCTGACTTTC.

The V gene is TRBV7-8, the J gene TRBJ1-6, with TRBD1 matching 9 bases. Germline V gene sequence: CDR1 SGHVS, CDR2 FQNEAQ. The V gene end was trimmed by 0 bases and the J gene end by 8 bases; junction bases not matched to a gene: 8. The CDR3 totals 17 residues. The CDR3 spells CASSLADRGGYDSPLHF. The CDR3, as DNA: TGTGCCAGCAGCTTAGCGGACAGGGGAGGATATGATTCACCCCTCCACTTT.

This chain connects TRBV21-1 to TRBJ2-5. TRBV21-1 is a pseudogene segment. The CDR3 has 15 residues. CDR3 bases: TGTGCCAGCAACCACCCGCCCCCGGTGGGAGAGACCCAGTACTTC. As protein: CASNHPPPVGETQYF.

The CDR3 region has the DNA TGCGCCAGCAGCTTCGGACAGGGGGCTAATGAGCAGTTCTTC. Its protein product is CASSFGQGANEQFF. The chain is built from TRBV5-1 and TRBJ2-1; 11 positions match TRBD1. V was clipped by 2 bases and J by 7 bases; unmatched bases: 2. This CDR3 contains 14 residues. Germline V gene lookup returns CDR1 SGHRS and CDR2 YFSETQ.

The sample holds a few counts of this clone. This chain joins TRBV7-2 and TRBJ1-1; D perhaps matches TRBD1 (5 bases). Germline CDR1 is SGHTA and CDR2 is FQGNSA. The V and J ends lost 2 bases and 3 bases respectively, with 7 bases between them. The CDR3 length is 13 residues. For the CDR3, the DNA is TGTGCCAGCAGCTTAACAGGTTACACTGAAGCTTTCTTT. Translated, it gives CASSLTGYTEAFF. Looking up the rest from reference TRBV7-2 and TRBJ1-1 gives the full variable domain: GAGVSQSPSNKVTEKGKDVELRCDPISGHTALYWYRQSLGQGLEFLIYFQGNSAPDKSGLPSDRFSAERTGGSVSTLTIQRTQQEDSAVYLCASSLTGYTEAFFGQGTRLTVV.

This clone was counted a few times. The chain carries TRBV10-3 and TRBJ2-1; D unclear. Germline loops: CDR1 ENHRY, CDR2 SYGVKD. The CDR3 totals 13 residues. V lost 6 bases to trimming and J lost 4 bases, with 10 bases between them. The CDR3 loop is CAISGEPYNEQFF. The CDR3 DNA follows: TGTGCCATCAGCGGAGAGCCTTACAATGAGCAGTTCTTC.

A few counts support this clone. The chain has TRBV7-2 and TRBJ2-3; D might be TRBD1 (6 bases). Germline-derived CDR1 and CDR2 are SGHTA and FQGNSA. Between the trimmed V and J ends, which lost 7 bases and 0 bases, there was a span of 11 bases. CDR3 size: 14 residues. The CDR3 loop reads CASTPTGSTDTQYF. The DNA for the CDR3 is TGTGCCAGCACCCCGACAGGTAGCACAGATACGCAGTATTTT.

This clone was detected a few times. The chain combines TRBV7-2 with TRBJ2-7, with D unclear. This CDR3 has 13 residues. Trimming pared 2 bases from V and 1 base from J, leaving 6 bases between. The germline gives CDR1 SGHTA, CDR2 FQGNSA. The CDR3 sequence is CASSLSASYEQYF. The DNA of the CDR3 is TGTGCCAGCAGCTTATCTGCTTCCTACGAGCAGTACTTC.